This is a list of T cell receptor beta chains from one sample in a study of CD8 T cells in Susac syndrome. TCRdb fed the immunoSEQ multiplex PCR reads into MiXCR, producing one record per CDR3 protein. Among 140,000 to 150,000 distinct CDR3 sequences listed, roughly 95% were seen once. Sequenced material: CD4+ T cells from PBMCs. The receptor source for this set is a human donor in good health. CDR3s include the opening cysteine and the closing phenylalanine or tryptophan. Each record gives: V gene, clone size, D gene, J gene, CDR3 DNA, CDR3 protein. D genes are given only for firm matches. Clone size appears in some rows only: once, few, many, or a class for an expanded clone.

TRBV6-2/TRBV6-3,-,-,TRBJ2-5,TGTGCCAGCAGTTACACGGCAGGGGTTGTGCAGGAGACCCAGTACTTC,CASSYTAGVVQETQYF
TRBV30,-,-,TRBJ1-5,TGTGCCTGGAGTACACAGGGAGAGGGCAATCAGCCCCAGCATTTT,CAWSTQGEGNQPQHF
TRBV7-7,-,TRBD2,TRBJ2-2,TGTGCTAGCAGCCTCCGCCCGGGACTAGCGGGAGGTCGAACCGGGGAGCTGTTTTTT,CASSLRPGLAGGRTGELFF
TRBV5-1,once,TRBD1,TRBJ2-5,TGCGCCAGCAGCTTGGATTCAGGGGGCGCCCAGGAGACCCAGTACTTC,CASSLDSGGAQETQYF
TRBV6-4,-,-,TRBJ2-1,TGTGCCAGCAGTGCCGAAATCCACCATGAGCAGTTCTTC,CASSAEIHHEQFF
TRBV5-1,-,TRBD1,TRBJ1-2,TGCGCCAGCAGCATGACAGGGGGTGGCTACACCTTC,CASSMTGGGYTF
TRBV5-1,-,TRBD1,TRBJ1-1,TGCGCCAGCAGCCTTTGGACAGGGAGCACTGAAGCTTTCTTT,CASSLWTGSTEAFF
TRBV5-4,-,TRBD1,TRBJ2-1,TGTGCCAGCAGCTTGGCCGGTCGAGGACAGGGGGCTGACAATGAGCAGTTCTTC,CASSLAGRGQGADNEQFF
TRBV3-1,-,TRBD2,TRBJ2-7,TGTGCCAGCAGCCAAGGACTAGCGGGGCGCTCCTACGAGCAGTACTTC,CASSQGLAGRSYEQYF
TRBV12-5,-,-,TRBJ1-5,TGTGCTAGTGGACTCTCAGGTGGTAATCAGCCCCAGCATTTT,CASGLSGGNQPQHF
TRBV25-1,-,-,TRBJ2-7,TGTGCCAGCAGTGAACCGGGGGAAGGGAACGAGCAGTACTTC,CASSEPGEGNEQYF
TRBV16,-,-,TRBJ1-2,TGTGCCAGCAGCCAAATACAGGGTGTGACGAGGGGCTACACCTTC,CASSQIQGVTRGYTF
TRBV18,-,-,TRBJ2-2,TGTGCCAGCTCACCACCTTTTACGACCAAGGAGCTGTTTTTT,CASSPPFTTKELFF
TRBV12-3/TRBV12-4,once,TRBD2,TRBJ2-3,TGTGCCAGCAGCCCTAGGCTAGCGGTCTACACAGATACGCAGTATTTT,CASSPRLAVYTDTQYF
TRBV12-3/TRBV12-4,-,TRBD1,TRBJ2-5,TGTGCCAGCAGTTTATTAGACAGGGGGAGGGCGACCCAGTACTTC,CASSLLDRGRATQYF
TRBV20-1,-,-,TRBJ1-4,TGCAGTGCTCAGTGGTGGAATGAAAAACTGTTTTTT,CSAQWWNEKLFF
TRBV12-3/TRBV12-4,-,TRBD1,TRBJ2-5,TGTGCCAGCAGAATACAGGGGGTGCCCGAGACCCAGTACTTC,CASRIQGVPETQYF
TRBV7-8,-,-,TRBJ2-7,TGTGCCAGCGGCTTAGCGTTTAGCGGACTGGGACAATACGAGCAGTACTTC,CASGLAFSGLGQYEQYF
TRBV7-6,-,-,TRBJ1-5,TGTGCCAGCAGCTTAGAGGGTACAGGTCAGCCCCAGCATTTT,CASSLEGTGQPQHF
TRBV3-1,-,-,TRBJ1-1,TGTGCCAGCGCCCGCAGTTCGAACACTGAAGCTTTCTTT,CASARSSNTEAFF
TRBV12-3/TRBV12-4,-,TRBD1,TRBJ2-7,TGTGCCTGTTCCGGGACAGTCTCCTACGAGCAGTACTTC,CACSGTVSYEQYF
TRBV9,-,TRBD2,TRBJ2-7,TGTGCCAGCAGCCCCAGGCTAGCGGGAGGCCCCTACGAGCAGTACTTC,CASSPRLAGGPYEQYF